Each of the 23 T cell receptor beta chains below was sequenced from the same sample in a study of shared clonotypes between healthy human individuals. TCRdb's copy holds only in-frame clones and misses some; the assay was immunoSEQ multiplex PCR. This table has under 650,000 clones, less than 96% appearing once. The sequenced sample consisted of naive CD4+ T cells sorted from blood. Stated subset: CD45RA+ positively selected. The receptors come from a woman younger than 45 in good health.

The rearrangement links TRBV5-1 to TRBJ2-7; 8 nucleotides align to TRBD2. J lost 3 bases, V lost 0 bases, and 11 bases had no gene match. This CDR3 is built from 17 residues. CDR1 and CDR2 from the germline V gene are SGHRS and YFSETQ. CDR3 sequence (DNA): TGCGCCAGCAGCTTGGAGGGTGTTTGGCTAGCGGGCTACGAGCAGTACTTC. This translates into CASSLEGVWLAGYEQYF.

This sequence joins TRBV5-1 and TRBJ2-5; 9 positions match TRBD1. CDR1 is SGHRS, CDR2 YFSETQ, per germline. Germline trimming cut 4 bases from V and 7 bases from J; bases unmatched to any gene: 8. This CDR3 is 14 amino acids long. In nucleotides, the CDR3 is TGCGCCAGCAGCCCCGGGACAGGGCACCCGACCCAGTACTTC. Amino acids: CASSPGTGHPTQYF.

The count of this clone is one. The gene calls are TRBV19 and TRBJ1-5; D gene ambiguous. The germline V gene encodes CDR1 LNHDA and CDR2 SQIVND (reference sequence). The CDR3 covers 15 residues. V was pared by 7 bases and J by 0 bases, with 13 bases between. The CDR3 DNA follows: TGTGCCAGTACCCCTAGAATGAATAGCAATCAGCCCCAGCATTTT. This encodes CASTPRMNSNQPQHF.

CDR3 nucleotide sequence: TGTGCCAGTAGCCTGGGACAGGCGCCGTACGAGCAGTACTTC. Translated: CASSLGQAPYEQYF. V gene TRBV19 combines with J gene TRBJ2-7; 8 bases are a match to TRBD1. The CDR3 spans 14 residues. V trimming: 6 bases; J trimming: 4 bases; junction bases outside the gene matches: 8. Looked up from germline, CDR1 is LNHDA and CDR2 is SQIVND (reference sequence).

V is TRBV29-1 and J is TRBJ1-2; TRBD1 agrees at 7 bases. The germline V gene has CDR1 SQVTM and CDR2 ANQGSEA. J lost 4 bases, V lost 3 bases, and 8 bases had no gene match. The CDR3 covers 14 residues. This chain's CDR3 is CSVEDRQGVYGYTF. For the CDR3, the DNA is TGCAGCGTTGAGGATAGACAGGGCGTCTATGGCTACACCTTC. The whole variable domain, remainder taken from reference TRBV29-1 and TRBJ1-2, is SAVISQKPSRDICQRGTSLTIQCQVDSQVTMMFWYRQQPGQSLTLIATANQGSEATYESGFVIDKFPISRPNLTFSTLTVSNMSPEDSSIYLCSVEDRQGVYGYTFGSGTRLTVV.

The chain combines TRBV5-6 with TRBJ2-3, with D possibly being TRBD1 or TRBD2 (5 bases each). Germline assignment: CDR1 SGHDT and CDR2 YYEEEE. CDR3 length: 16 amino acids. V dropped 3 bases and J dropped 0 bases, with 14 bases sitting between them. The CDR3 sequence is CASSYPRGVSTDTQYF. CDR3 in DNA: TGTGCCAGCAGCTATCCCAGAGGGGTTAGCACAGATACGCAGTATTTT.

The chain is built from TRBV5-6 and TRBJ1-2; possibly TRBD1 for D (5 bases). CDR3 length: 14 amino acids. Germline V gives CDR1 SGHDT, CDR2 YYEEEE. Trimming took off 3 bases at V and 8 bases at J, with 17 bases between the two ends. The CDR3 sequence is CASSYGTPSRGYTF. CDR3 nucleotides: TGTGCCAGCAGCTACGGGACTCCGAGTCGGGGCTACACCTTC.

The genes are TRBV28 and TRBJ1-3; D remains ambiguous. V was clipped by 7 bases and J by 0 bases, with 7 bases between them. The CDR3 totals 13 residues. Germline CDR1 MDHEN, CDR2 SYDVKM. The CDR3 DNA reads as TGTGCCAGCAAAGATCCCTCTGGAAACACCATATATTTT. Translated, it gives CASKDPSGNTIYF.

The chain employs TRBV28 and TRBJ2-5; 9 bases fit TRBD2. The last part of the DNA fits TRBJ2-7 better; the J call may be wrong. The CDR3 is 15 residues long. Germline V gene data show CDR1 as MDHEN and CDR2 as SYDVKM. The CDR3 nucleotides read TGTGCCAGCAGTTCGACTAGCGGCCCCCCCTACGAGCAGTACTTC. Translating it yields CASSSTSGPPYEQYF.

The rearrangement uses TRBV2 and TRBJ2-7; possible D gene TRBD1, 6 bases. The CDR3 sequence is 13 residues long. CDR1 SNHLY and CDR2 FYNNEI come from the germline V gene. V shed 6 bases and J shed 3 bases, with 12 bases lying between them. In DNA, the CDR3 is TGTGCCAGCAGCACCGGACAGCTCTACGAGCAGTACTTC. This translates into CASSTGQLYEQYF.

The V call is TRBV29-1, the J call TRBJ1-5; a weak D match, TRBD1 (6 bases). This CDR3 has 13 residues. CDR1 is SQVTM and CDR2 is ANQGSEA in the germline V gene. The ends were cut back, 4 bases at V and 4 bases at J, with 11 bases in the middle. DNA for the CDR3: TGCAGCGTTGGGGAACAGGGAAATCAGCCCCAGCATTTT. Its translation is CSVGEQGNQPQHF.

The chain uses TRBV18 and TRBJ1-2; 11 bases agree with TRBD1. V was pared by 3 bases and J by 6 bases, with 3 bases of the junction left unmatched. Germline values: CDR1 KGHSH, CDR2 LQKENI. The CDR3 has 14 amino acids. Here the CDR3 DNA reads TGTGCCAGCTCACCGGGACAGGGGGTAGATGGCTACACCTTC. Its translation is CASSPGQGVDGYTF.

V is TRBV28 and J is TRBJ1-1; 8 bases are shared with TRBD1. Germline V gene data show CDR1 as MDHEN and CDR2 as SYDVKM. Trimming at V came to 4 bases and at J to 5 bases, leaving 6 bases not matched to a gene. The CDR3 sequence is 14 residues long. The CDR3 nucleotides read TGTGCCAGCAGTTCTGGGACAGGATCGACTGAAGCTTTCTTT. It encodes CASSSGTGSTEAFF. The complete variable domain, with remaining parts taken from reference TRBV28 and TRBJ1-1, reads DVKVTQSSRYLVKRTGEKVFLECVQDMDHENMFWYRQDPGLGLRLIYFSYDVKMKEKGDIPEGYSVSREKKERFSLILESASTNQTSMYLCASSSGTGSTEAFFGQGTRLTVV.

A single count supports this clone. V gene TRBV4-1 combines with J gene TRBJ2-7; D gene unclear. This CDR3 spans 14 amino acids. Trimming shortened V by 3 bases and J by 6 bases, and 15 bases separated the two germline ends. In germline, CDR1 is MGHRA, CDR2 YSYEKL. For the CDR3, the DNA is TGCGCCAGCAGCCAGTTTACGGATATTGTCGAGCAGTACTTC. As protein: CASSQFTDIVEQYF.

CDR3 loop: CASSFAGTNRRTTDTQYF. The CDR3 region has the DNA TGTGCCAGCAGCTTTGCCGGGACTAACCGAAGAACCACAGATACGCAGTATTTT. This rearrangement joins TRBV5-5 to TRBJ2-3; 7 bases agree with TRBD2. The germline V gene has CDR1 SGHKS and CDR2 YYEKEE (reference sequence). The CDR3 spans 18 residues. The V segment lost 2 bases and the J segment 2 bases; nucleotides outside the gene matches: 14.

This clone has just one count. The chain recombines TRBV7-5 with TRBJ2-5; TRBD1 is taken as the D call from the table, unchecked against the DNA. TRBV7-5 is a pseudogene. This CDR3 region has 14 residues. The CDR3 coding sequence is TGTGTCACCCACAGGGGGGGCAACAGGGAGACCCAGTACTTC. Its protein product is CVTHRGGNRETQYF.

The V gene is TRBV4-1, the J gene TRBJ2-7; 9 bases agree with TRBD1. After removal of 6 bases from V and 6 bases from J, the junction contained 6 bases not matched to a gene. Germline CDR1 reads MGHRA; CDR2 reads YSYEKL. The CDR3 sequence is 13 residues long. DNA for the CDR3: TGCGCCAGCAGTCGGGACAGGGTGGGCGAGCAGTACTTC. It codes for CASSRDRVGEQYF.

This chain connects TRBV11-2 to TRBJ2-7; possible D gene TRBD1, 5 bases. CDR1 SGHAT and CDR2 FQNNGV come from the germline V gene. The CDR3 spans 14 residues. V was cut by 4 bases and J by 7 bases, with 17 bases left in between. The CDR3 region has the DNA TGTGCCAGCAGCTACCTTGGCTGGACACCTGAGCAGTACTTC. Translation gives CASSYLGWTPEQYF.

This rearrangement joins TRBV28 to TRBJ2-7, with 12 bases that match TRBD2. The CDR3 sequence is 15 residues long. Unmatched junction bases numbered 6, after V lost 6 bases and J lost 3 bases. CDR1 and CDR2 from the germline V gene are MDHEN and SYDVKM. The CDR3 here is CASRTPTSGSYEQYF. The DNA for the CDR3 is TGTGCCAGCAGGACCCCGACTAGCGGGAGCTACGAGCAGTACTTC.

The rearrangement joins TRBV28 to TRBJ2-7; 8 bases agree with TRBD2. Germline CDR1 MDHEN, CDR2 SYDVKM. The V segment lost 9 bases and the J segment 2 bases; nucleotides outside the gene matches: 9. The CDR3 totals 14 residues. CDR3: CASLGSGRTYEQYF. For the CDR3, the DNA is TGTGCCAGTTTGGGGAGCGGGAGAACCTACGAGCAGTACTTC.

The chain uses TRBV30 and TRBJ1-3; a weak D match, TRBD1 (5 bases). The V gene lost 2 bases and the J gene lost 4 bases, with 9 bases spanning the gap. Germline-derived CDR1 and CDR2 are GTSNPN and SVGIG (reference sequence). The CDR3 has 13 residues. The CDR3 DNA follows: TGTGCCTGGAGTCAGGGTAACGGAAACACCATATATTTT. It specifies CAWSQGNGNTIYF.

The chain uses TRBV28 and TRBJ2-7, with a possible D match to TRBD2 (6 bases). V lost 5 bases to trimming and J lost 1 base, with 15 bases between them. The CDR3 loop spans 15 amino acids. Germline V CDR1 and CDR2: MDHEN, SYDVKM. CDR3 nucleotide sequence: TGTGCCAGCAGTGACTCGACTAGACGATCCTACGAGCAGTACTTC. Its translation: CASSDSTRRSYEQYF. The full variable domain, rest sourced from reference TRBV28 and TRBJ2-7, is DVKVTQSSRYLVKRTGEKVFLECVQDMDHENMFWYRQDPGLGLRLIYFSYDVKMKEKGDIPEGYSVSREKKERFSLILESASTNQTSMYLCASSDSTRRSYEQYFGPGTRLTVT.

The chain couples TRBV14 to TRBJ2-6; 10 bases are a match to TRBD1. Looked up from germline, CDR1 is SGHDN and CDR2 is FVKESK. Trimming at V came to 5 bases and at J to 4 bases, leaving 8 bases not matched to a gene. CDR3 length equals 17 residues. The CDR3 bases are TGTGCCAGCAGCACCGGGACAGGGGTGGCGGGGGCCAACGTCCTGACTTTC. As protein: CASSTGTGVAGANVLTF.